This is a list of T cell receptor beta chains from one sample in a study of T-cell reconstitution after alpha-beta-depleted transplantation in children. From the PCR reads, TCRdb called clonotypes with MiXCR, one entry per CDR3 protein. The sample has 400,000 to 500,000 distinct CDR3 sequences, under 13% seen once. Material: PBMCs from the stem cell graft donor, obtained from the stem cell graft. The source of these receptors is a human donor who donated a stem cell graft to a child with acute myeloid leukemia. Both conserved end residues are part of each CDR3. D genes are given only for firm matches. Where a row states a size, it is once, few, many or the class of an expanded clone; other rows omit it.

v_call,clone_size,j_call,d_call,cdr3_nt,cdr3_aa
TRBV5-6,NA,TRBJ2-1,NA,TGTGCCAGCAGCCCCCGGGACTGGGACTACAATGAGCAGTTCTTC,CASSPRDWDYNEQFF
TRBV7-2,few,TRBJ2-7,TRBD2,TGTGCCAGCAGCTTAACAATGGGACTAGCGGGTGAGCAGTACTTC,CASSLTMGLAGEQYF
TRBV7-9,many,TRBJ1-1,NA,TGTGCCAGCAGCTTAGCGCAGGGGAACAGGATGAACACTGAAGCTTTCTTT,CASSLAQGNRMNTEAFF
TRBV6-1,NA,TRBJ2-2,NA,TGTGCCAGCAGAGTGAGACAGGCTAACACCGGGGAGCTGTTTTTT,CASRVRQANTGELFF
TRBV19,NA,TRBJ1-1,NA,TGTGCCAGTAGTTCTCGGGACTCCGCTTTCTTT,CASSSRDSAFF
TRBV18,NA,TRBJ2-2,NA,TGTGCCAGCTCACCATGGGCACCATCGGACACCGGGGAGCTGTTTTTT,CASSPWAPSDTGELFF
TRBV7-8,few,TRBJ2-2,NA,TGTGCCAGCAGCCCCGTGGGGGCCAACACCGGGGAGCTGTTTTTT,CASSPVGANTGELFF
TRBV6-2/TRBV6-3,many,TRBJ2-5,TRBD1,TGTGCCAGCAGTTACTCGGGACAGCAAGAGACCCAGTACTTC,CASSYSGQQETQYF
TRBV25-1,few,TRBJ1-5,NA,TGTGCCAGCAGTGAGCCGGGGGGCAATCAGCCCCAGCATTTT,CASSEPGGNQPQHF
TRBV29-1,few,TRBJ2-3,TRBD2,TGCAGCGTTCGGAGCGGGGTCACAGATACGCAGTATTTT,CSVRSGVTDTQYF
TRBV7-2,few,TRBJ2-1,TRBD2,TGTGCCAGCAGCTCCTTAGCGGGAGCGCATGAGCAGTTCTTC,CASSSLAGAHEQFF
TRBV7-9,few,TRBJ2-3,NA,TGTGCCAGCAGCTCGACACGGAGTCGGCAGGGTACGCAGTATTTT,CASSSTRSRQGTQYF
TRBV6-2/TRBV6-3,NA,TRBJ1-5,NA,TGTGCCAGCAGTTACTCGGGGAACGGGCATCAGCCCCAGCATTTT,CASSYSGNGHQPQHF
TRBV3-1,many,TRBJ1-1,NA,TGTGCCAGCAGCCAAAGTGGGTTTAACACTGAAGCTTTCTTT,CASSQSGFNTEAFF
TRBV29-1,NA,TRBJ2-2,TRBD1,TGCAGCGTTCCACAGGACAGGGCCGACACCGGGGAGCTGTTTTTT,CSVPQDRADTGELFF
TRBV9,many,TRBJ2-2,TRBD1,TGTGCCAGCAGCGGACAGGGGAGCGGGGAGCTGTTTTTT,CASSGQGSGELFF
TRBV12-3/TRBV12-4,NA,TRBJ2-5,TRBD2,TGTGCCTTCAGTTTAGGGGGCCTAGCGGGAGCTCGGGAGACCCAGTACTTC,CAFSLGGLAGARETQYF
TRBV27,few,TRBJ2-7,NA,TGTGCCAGCAGTCCCCTGGGAGACAGAAGCTCCTACGAGCAGTACTTC,CASSPLGDRSSYEQYF
TRBV7-8,many,TRBJ2-3,NA,TGTGCCAGCAGCTTAGACTACGAAGCAGATACGCAGTATTTT,CASSLDYEADTQYF
TRBV12-3/TRBV12-4,few,TRBJ1-2,TRBD1,TGTGCCAGCAGCGGGACAGCGGATAACTATGGCTACACCTTC,CASSGTADNYGYTF
TRBV2,few,TRBJ2-1,NA,TGTGCCAGCACAAAGGGGAGCGTCGGTGCCCATGAGCAGTTCTTC,CASTKGSVGAHEQFF
TRBV20-1,NA,TRBJ2-7,NA,TGCAGTGCTCAGGACCGGTTAACAACGGGAGAGCAGTACTTC,CSAQDRLTTGEQYF
TRBV4-2,many,TRBJ2-3,NA,TGTGCCAGCAGCCAAGAGCTCCGGGGCACAGATACGCAGTATTTT,CASSQELRGTDTQYF
TRBV4-3,few,TRBJ2-1,NA,TGCGCCAGCAGCCAAGGGGGACTTCTGAATGAGCAGTTCTTC,CASSQGGLLNEQFF
TRBV5-1,NA,TRBJ1-1,TRBD1,TGCGCCAGCAGCTTGTCGGCAGGGGGGACTGAAGCTTTCTTT,CASSLSAGGTEAFF
TRBV27,NA,TRBJ2-7,TRBD2,TGTGCCAGCAGTCCCGGGACTAGCGGGAGTTTATCCCCCTACGAGCAGTACTTC,CASSPGTSGSLSPYEQYF
TRBV5-1,NA,TRBJ2-1,TRBD2,TGCGCCAGCAAGGCGGGGGGGTACAATGAGCAGTTCTTC,CASKAGGYNEQFF
TRBV18,few,TRBJ2-2,NA,TGTGCCAGCTCACCATTTTCCACCGGGGAGCTGTTTTTT,CASSPFSTGELFF
TRBV7-8,many,TRBJ2-5,TRBD1,TGTGCCAGCAGCCCGGGGACAGGCTATGTAGAGACCCAGTACTTC,CASSPGTGYVETQYF
TRBV5-1,NA,TRBJ2-7,NA,TGCGCCAGCAGCTTTAACGGCTACGAGCAGTACTTC,CASSFNGYEQYF
TRBV7-9,few,TRBJ1-3,NA,TGTGCCAGCAGACAGGGAGCTGGAAACACCATATATTTT,CASRQGAGNTIYF
TRBV5-5,few,TRBJ2-5,NA,TGTGCCAGCAGCTTGTGGGCTGGGGGGTCGGAGACCCAGTACTTC,CASSLWAGGSETQYF
TRBV29-1,NA,TRBJ1-1,TRBD1,TGCAGCGTTGCGGGACAGGAGAACACTGAAGCTTTCTTT,CSVAGQENTEAFF
TRBV20-1,NA,TRBJ1-2,TRBD1,TGCAGTGCTAGAGGACAGGGGCAAGCTAACTATGGCTACACCTTC,CSARGQGQANYGYTF
TRBV29-1,few,TRBJ1-2,TRBD1,TGCAGCGTTACGTCCCCCGTGGACAGGAGAGTCTATGGCTACACCTTC,CSVTSPVDRRVYGYTF